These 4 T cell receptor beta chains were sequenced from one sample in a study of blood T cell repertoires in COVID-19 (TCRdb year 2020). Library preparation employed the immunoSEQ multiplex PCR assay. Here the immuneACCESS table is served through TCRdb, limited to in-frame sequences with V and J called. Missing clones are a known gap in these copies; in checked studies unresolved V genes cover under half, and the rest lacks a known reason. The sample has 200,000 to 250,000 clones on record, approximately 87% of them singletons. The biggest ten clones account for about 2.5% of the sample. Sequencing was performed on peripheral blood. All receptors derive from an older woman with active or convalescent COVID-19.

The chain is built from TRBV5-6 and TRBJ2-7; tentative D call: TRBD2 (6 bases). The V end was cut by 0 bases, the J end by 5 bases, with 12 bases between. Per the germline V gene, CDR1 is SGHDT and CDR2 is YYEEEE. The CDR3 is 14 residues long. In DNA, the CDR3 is TGTGCCAGCAGCTTGGTTGGGGGGAGCGACGAGCAGTACTTC. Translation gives CASSLVGGSDEQYF.

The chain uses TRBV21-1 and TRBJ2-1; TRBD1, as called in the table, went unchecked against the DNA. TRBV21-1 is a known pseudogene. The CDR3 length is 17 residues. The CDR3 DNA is TGTGCCAGCGCGCGCAAAAATGGACAGGGGGCGCGAAATGAGCAGTTCTTC. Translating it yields CASARKNGQGARNEQFF.

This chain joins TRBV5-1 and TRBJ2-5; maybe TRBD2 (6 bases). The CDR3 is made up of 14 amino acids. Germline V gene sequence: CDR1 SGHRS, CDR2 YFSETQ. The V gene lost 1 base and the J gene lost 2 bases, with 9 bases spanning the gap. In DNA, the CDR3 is TGCGCCAGCAGCTTGTGGAGGGGACAAGAGACCCAGTACTTC. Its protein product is CASSLWRGQETQYF.

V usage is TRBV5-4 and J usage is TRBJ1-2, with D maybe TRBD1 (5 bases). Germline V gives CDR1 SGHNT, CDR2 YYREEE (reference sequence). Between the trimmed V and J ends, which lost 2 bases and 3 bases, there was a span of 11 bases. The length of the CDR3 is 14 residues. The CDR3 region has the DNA TGTGCCAGCAGCTTCCAGGGATCATACTATGGCTACACCTTC. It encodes CASSFQGSYYGYTF.